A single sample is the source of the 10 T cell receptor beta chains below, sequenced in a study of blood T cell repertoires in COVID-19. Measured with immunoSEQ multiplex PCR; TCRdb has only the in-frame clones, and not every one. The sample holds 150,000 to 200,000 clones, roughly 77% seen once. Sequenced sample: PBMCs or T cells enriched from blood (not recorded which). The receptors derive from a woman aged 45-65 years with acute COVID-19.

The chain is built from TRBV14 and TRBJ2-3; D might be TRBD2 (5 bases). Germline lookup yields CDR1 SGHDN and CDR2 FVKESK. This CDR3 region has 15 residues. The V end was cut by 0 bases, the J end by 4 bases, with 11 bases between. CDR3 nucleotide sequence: TGTGCCAGCAGCCAAGAGCGCGGGTTCGCAGATACGCAGTATTTT. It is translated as CASSQERGFADTQYF.

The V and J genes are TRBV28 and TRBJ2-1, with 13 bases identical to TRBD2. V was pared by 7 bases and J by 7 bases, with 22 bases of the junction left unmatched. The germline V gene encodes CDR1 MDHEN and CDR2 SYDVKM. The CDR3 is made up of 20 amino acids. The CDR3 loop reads CASNNSPGTSGVGGWNEQFF. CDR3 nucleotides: TGTGCCAGCAACAACTCACCCGGGACTAGCGGGGTGGGAGGGTGGAATGAGCAGTTCTTC.

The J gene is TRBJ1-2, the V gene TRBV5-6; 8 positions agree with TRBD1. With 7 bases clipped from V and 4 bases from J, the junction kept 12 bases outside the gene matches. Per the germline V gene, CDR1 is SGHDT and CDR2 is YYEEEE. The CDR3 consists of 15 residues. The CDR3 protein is CASGIDRGGLYGYTF. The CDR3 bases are TGTGCCAGCGGAATTGACAGGGGTGGACTCTATGGCTACACCTTC.

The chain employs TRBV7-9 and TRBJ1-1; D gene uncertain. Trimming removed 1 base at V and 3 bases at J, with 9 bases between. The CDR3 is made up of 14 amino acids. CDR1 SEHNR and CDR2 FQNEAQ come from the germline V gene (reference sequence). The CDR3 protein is CASSLDPEHTEAFF. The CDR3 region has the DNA TGTGCCAGCAGCTTAGATCCTGAGCACACTGAAGCTTTCTTT. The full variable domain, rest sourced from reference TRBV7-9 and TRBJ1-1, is DTGVSQNPRHKITKRGQNVTFRCDPISEHNRLYWYRQTLGQGPEFLTYFQNEAQLEKSRLLSDRFSAERPKGSFSTLEIQRTEQGDSAMYLCASSLDPEHTEAFFGQGTRLTVV.

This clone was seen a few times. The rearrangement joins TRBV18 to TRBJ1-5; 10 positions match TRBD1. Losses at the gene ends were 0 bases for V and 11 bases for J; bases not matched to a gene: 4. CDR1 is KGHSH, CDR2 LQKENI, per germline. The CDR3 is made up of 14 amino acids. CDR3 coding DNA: TGTGCCAGCTCACCACCACCGGGACAGGGGTCCCAGCATTTT. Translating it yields CASSPPPGQGSQHF.

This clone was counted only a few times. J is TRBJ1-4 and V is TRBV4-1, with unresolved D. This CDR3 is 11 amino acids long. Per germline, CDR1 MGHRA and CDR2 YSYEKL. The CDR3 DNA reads TGCGCGTCCCGAGGGAGTGAAAAACTGTTTTTT. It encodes CASRGSEKLFF.

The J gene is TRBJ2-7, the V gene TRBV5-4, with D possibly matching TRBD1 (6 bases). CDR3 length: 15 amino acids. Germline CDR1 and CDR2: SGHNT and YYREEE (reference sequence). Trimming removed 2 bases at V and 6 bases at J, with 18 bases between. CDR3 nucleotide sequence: TGTGCCAGCAGCTTAATGGGACAATTCGCGGCCGAGCAGTACGTC. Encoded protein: CASSLMGQFAAEQYV.

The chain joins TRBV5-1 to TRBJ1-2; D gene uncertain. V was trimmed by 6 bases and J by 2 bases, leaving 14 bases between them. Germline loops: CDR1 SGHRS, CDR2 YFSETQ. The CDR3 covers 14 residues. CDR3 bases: TGCGCCAGCAAAAACCCAGACTCCAACTATGGCTACACCTTC. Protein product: CASKNPDSNYGYTF.

This CDR3 reads CASSVETGSNQPQHF. CDR3 nucleotide sequence: TGTGCCAGCTCGGTGGAGACAGGCAGCAATCAGCCCCAGCATTTT. The genes are TRBV18 and TRBJ1-5; weak D call: TRBD1 (6 bases). The CDR3 is 15 amino acids. The germline V gene has CDR1 KGHSH and CDR2 LQKENI. V was pared by 6 bases and J by 1 base, with 13 bases between.

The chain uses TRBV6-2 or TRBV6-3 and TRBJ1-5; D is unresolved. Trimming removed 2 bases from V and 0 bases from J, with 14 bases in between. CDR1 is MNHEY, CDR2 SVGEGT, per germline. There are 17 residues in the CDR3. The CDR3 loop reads CASSYLRGGYSNQPQHF. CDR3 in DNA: TGTGCCAGCAGTTACCTACGGGGAGGCTATAGCAATCAGCCCCAGCATTTT.